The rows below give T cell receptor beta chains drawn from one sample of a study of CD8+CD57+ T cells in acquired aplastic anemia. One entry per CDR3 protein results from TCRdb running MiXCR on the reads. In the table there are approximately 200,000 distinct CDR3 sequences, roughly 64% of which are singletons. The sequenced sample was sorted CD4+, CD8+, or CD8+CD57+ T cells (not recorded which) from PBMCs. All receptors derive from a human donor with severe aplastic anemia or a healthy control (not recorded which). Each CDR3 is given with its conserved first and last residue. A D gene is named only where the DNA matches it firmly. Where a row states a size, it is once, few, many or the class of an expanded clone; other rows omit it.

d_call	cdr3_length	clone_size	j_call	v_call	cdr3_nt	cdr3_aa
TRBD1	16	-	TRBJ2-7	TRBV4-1	TGCGCCAGCAGCCCTCCATTGGGGACAGGGGTTTACGAGCAGTACTTC	CASSPPLGTGVYEQYF
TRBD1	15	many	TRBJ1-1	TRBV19	TGTGCCACCCGGCCGGGGACCAGGGGGAGCATGGAAGCTTTCTTT	CATRPGTRGSMEAFF
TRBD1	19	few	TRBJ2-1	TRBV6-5	TGTGCCAGCAGTTACGTGTTCCAGGGGGGGACAGGGTTGAGCAATGTGCAGTTCTTC	CASSYVFQGGTGLSNVQFF
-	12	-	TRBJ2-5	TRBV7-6	TGTGCCAGCCGCCGGTACCAAGAGACCCAGTACTTC	CASRRYQETQYF
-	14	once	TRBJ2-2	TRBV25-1	TGTGCCAGCACCGTTGCGGGAAACACCGGGGAGCTGTTTTTT	CASTVAGNTGELFF
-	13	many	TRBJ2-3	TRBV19	TGTGCCAGCGGGACAACTAGCACAGATACGCAGTATTTT	CASGTTSTDTQYF
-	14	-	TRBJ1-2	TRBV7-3	TGTGCCAGCAGCTTAGGGCAGGTATCCTATGGCTACACCTTC	CASSLGQVSYGYTF
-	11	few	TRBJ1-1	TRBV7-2	TGTGCCAGCAGTATGAACACTGAAGCTTTCTTT	CASSMNTEAFF
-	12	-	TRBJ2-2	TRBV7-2	TGTGCCAGCAACTCCCGTGCCGGGGAGCTGTTTTTT	CASNSRAGELFF
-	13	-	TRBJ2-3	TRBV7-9	TGTGCCAGCAGCAAGGACAGAGCAGATACGCAGTATTTT	CASSKDRADTQYF
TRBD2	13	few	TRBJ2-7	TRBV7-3	TGTGCCAGCAGCTTATATGGGGGGGACGAGCAGTACTTC	CASSLYGGDEQYF
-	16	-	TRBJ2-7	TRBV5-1	TGTGCCAGCAGGGGCTTAACAGGGTCGAAACTCCCCGAGCAGTACTTC	CASRGLTGSKLPEQYF
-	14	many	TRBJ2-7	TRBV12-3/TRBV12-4	TGTGCCAGCAGTCGGGCGACAGGTCCCTACGAGCAGTACTTC	CASSRATGPYEQYF
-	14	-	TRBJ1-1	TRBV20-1	TGCAGTGCTAGATTGTCAGGGAGTGGTACTGAAGCTTTCTTT	CSARLSGSGTEAFF
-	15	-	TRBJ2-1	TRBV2	TGTGCCAGCAGTCAGGCGGGGAGCTCCTACAATGAGCAGTTCTTC	CASSQAGSSYNEQFF
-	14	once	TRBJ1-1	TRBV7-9	TGTGCCAGCAGCCGAGGGACAACGAACACTGAAGCTTTCTTT	CASSRGTTNTEAFF
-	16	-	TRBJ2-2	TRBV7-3	TGTGCCAGCAGCTCTCAGGGCTGTGCGAACACCGGGGAGCTGTTTTTT	CASSSQGCANTGELFF
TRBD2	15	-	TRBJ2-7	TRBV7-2	TGTGCCATCAGGGCCGAGGGAGCGGGAAAAAACGAGCAGTACTTC	CAIRAEGAGKNEQYF
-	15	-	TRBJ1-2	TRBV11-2	TGTGCCAGCAGCTTAGGCTCGGGGGCGGGCTATGGCTACACCTTC	CASSLGSGAGYGYTF
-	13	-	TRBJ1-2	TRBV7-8	TGTGCCAGCAGCTCCCAGGCCCTTGCGGGCTACACCTTC	CASSSQALAGYTF
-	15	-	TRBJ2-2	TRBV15	TGTGCCACCAACCATCCCCAGGGTGGGAGAGGGGAGCTGTTTTTT	CATNHPQGGRGELFF
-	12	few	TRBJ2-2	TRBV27	TGTGCCAGCAGTTTATCGGCCGGGGAGCTGTTTTTT	CASSLSAGELFF
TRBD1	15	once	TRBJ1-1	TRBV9	TGTGCCAGCAGCCCAGGACAGGGTTGGGACACTGAAGCTTTCTTT	CASSPGQGWDTEAFF
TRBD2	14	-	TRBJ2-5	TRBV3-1	TGTGCCAGCACCGTCGGACTAGCGGGAGGGACCCAGTACTTC	CASTVGLAGGTQYF
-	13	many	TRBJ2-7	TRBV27	TGTGCCAGCAGTTTGCTACCCTACTACGAGCAGTACTTC	CASSLLPYYEQYF
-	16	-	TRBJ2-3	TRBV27	TGTGCCAGCAGTTTATTCAGGGAGCTACTAACAGATACGCAGTATTTT	CASSLFRELLTDTQYF
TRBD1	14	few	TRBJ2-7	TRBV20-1	TGCAGTGCTTTAGCCGGACAGGATCTTCGGGAGCAGTACTTC	CSALAGQDLREQYF
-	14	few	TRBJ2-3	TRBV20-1	TGCAGTGCGACTCGACCCCACAGCACAGATACGCAGTATTTT	CSATRPHSTDTQYF
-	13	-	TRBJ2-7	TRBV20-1	TGCAGTGCTAGATCAAAGGGGCCGGGGGAGCAGTACTTC	CSARSKGPGEQYF
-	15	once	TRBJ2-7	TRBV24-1	TGTGCCACCGGGCCCTCAGGAGCTAGCATCCACGAGCAGTACTTC	CATGPSGASIHEQYF
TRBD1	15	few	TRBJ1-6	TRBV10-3	TGTGCCATCAGTGATAAAGGGACAGTCAATTCACCCCTCCACTTT	CAISDKGTVNSPLHF
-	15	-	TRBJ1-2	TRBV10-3	TGTGCCATTTTCGTGCAGGGACACGTAAACTATGGCTACACCTTC	CAIFVQGHVNYGYTF
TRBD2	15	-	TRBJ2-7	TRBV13	TGTGCCAGCAGCCCGCTAGCGGGGGGGCCACGGGAGCAGTACTTC	CASSPLAGGPREQYF
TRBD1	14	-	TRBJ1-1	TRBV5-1	TGCGCCAGCAGCCCGACAGGGAGGGACGCTGAAGCTTTCTTT	CASSPTGRDAEAFF
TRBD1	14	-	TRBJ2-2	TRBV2	TGTGCCAGCCGGGGACAGGGGTACACCGGGGAGCTGTTTTTT	CASRGQGYTGELFF
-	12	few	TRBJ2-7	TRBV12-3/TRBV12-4	TGTGCCAGCAGTTTAAGGGTCGACGAGCAGTACTTC	CASSLRVDEQYF